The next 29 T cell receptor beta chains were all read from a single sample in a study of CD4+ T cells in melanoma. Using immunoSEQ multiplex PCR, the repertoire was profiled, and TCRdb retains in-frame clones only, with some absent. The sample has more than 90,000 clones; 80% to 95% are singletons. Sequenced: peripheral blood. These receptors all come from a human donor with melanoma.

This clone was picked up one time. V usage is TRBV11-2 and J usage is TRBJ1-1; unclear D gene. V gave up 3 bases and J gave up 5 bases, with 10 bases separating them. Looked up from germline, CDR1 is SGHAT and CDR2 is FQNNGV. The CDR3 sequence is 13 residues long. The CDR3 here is CASSFTERTEAFF. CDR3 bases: TGTGCCAGCAGCTTTACCGAAAGGACTGAAGCTTTCTTT.

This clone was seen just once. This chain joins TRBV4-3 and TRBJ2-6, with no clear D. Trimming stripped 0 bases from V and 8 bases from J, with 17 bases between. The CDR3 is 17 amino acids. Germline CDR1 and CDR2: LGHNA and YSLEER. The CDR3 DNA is TGCGCCAGCAGCCAAGATTTTTCGGACCGCCTGACCAACGTCCTGACTTTC. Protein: CASSQDFSDRLTNVLTF.

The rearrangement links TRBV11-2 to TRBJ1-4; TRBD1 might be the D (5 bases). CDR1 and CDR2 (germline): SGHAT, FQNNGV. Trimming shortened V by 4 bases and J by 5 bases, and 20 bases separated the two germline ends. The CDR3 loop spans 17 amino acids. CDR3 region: CASSWSTRGGENEKLFF. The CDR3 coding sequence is TGTGCCAGCAGCTGGTCGACGAGGGGTGGCGAGAATGAAAAACTGTTTTTT.

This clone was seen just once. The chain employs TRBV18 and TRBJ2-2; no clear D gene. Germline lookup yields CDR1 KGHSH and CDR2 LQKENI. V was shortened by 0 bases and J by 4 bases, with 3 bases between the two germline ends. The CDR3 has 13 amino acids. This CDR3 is CASSPPFTGELFF. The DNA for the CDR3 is TGTGCCAGCTCACCACCGTTCACCGGGGAGCTGTTTTTT.

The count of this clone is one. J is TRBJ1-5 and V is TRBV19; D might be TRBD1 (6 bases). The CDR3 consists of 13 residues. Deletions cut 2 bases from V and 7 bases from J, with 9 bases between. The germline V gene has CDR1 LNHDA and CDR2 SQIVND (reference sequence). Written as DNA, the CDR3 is TGTGCCAGTAGTATACCAGGGGACCAGCCCCAGCATTTT. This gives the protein CASSIPGDQPQHF.

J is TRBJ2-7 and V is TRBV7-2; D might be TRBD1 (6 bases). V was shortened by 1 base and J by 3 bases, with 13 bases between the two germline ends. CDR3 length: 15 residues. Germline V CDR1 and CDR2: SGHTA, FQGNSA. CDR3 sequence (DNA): TGTGCCAGCAGCTTAGTTTCAGGGGCCAGCTACGAGCAGTACTTC. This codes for CASSLVSGASYEQYF.

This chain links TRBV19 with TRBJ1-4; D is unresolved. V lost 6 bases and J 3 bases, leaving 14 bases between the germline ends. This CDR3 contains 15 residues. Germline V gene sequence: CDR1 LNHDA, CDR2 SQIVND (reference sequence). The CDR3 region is CASRDSGGPNEKLFF. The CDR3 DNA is TGTGCCAGTAGGGATTCAGGCGGGCCTAATGAAAAACTGTTTTTT.

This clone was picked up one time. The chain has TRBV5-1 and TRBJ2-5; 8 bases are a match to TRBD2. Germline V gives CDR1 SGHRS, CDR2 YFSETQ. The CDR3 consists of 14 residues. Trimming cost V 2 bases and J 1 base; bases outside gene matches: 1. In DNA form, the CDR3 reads TGCGCCAGCAGCTTTACTAGCGGCCAAGAGACCCAGTACTTC. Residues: CASSFTSGQETQYF. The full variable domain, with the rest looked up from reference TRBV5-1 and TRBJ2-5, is KAGVTQTPRYLIKTRGQQVTLSCSPISGHRSVSWYQQTPGQGLQFLFEYFSETQRNKGNFPGRFSGRQFSNSRSEMNVSTLELGDSALYLCASSFTSGQETQYFGPGTRLLVL.

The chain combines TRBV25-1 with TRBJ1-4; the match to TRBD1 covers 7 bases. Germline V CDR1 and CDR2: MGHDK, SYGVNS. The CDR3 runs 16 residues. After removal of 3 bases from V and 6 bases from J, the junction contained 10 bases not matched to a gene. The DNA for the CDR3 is TGTGCCAGCAGTGAGGTTGAAGACAGGGAGGATGAAAAACTGTTTTTT. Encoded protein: CASSEVEDREDEKLFF.

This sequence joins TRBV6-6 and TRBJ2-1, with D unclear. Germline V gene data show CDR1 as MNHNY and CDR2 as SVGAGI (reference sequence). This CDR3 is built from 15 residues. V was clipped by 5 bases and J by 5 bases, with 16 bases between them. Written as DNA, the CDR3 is TGTGCCAGCAGTCCATCCTCAACACGCGACAATGAGCAGTTCTTC. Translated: CASSPSSTRDNEQFF.

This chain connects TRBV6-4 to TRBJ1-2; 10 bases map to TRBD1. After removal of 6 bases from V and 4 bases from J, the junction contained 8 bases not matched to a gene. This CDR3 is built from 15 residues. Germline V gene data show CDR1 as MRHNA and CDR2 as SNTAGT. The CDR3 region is CASRRTGGDSYGYTF. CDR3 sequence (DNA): TGTGCCAGCAGAAGGACAGGGGGAGATAGCTATGGCTACACCTTC.

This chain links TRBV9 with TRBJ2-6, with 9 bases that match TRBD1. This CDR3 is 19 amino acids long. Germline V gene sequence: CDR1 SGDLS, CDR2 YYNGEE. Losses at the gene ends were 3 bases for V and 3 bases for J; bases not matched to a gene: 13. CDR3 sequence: CASSDPPGTGPLGANVLTF. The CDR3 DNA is TGTGCCAGCAGCGACCCTCCGGGGACAGGGCCCCTTGGGGCCAACGTCCTGACTTTC.

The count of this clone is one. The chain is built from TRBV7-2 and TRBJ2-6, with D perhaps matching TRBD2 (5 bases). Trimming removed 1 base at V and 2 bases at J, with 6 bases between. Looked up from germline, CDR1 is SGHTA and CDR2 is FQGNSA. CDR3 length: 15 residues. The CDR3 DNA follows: TGTGCCAGCAGCTTAGACGGGGCTGGGGCCAACGTCCTGACTTTC. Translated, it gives CASSLDGAGANVLTF.

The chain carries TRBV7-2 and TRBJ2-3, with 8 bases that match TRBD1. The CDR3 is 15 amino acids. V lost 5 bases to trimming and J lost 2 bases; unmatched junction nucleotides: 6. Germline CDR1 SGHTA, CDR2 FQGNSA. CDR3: CASSPRGRITDTQYF. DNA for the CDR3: TGTGCCAGCAGCCCCAGGGGGCGGATCACAGATACGCAGTATTTT.

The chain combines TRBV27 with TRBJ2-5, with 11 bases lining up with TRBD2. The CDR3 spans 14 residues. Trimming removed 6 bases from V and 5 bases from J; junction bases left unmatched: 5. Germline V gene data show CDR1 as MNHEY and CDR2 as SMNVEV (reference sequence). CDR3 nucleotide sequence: TGTGCCAGCAGGGGACTAGCGGTCCGGGAGACCCAGTACTTC. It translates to CASRGLAVRETQYF.

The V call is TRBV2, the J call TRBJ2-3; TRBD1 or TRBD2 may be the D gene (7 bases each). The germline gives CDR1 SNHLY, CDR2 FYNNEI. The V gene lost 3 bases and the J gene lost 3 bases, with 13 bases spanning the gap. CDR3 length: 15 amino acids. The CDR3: CASSDRQGGTDTQYF. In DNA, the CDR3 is TGTGCCAGCAGTGACAGACAGGGAGGGACAGATACGCAGTATTTT.

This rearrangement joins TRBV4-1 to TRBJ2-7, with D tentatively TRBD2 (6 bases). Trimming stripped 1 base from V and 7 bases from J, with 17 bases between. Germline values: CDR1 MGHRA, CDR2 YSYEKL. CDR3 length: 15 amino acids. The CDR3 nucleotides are TGCGCCAGCAGCCAAGTGGGGAGGAGGCCGGGTGAGCAGTACTTC. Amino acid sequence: CASSQVGRRPGEQYF.

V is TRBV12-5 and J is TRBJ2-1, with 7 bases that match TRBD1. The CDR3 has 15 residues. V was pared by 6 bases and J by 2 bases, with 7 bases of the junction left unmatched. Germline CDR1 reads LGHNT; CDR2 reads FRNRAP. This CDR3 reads CASGPDRAAYNEQFF. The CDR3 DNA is TGTGCTAGTGGCCCTGACAGGGCGGCCTACAATGAGCAGTTCTTC.

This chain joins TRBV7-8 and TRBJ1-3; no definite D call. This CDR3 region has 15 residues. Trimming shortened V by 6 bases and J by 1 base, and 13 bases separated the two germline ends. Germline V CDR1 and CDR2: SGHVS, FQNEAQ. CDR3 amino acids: CASSPRGASGNTIYF. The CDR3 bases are TGTGCCAGCAGTCCGCGGGGTGCATCTGGAAACACCATATATTTT.

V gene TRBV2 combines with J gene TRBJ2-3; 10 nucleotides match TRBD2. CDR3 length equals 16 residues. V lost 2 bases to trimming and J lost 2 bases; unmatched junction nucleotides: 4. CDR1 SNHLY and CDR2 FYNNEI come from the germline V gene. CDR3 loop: CASSEWTSGPTDTQYF. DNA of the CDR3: TGTGCCAGCAGTGAATGGACTAGCGGCCCCACAGATACGCAGTATTTT.

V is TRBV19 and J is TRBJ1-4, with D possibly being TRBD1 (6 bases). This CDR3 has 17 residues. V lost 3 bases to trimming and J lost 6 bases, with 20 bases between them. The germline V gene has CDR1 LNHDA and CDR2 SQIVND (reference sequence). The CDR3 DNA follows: TGTGCCAGTAGTATCCCCCCTGGGTGGGGGGCAGATGAAAAACTGTTTTTT. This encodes CASSIPPGWGADEKLFF.

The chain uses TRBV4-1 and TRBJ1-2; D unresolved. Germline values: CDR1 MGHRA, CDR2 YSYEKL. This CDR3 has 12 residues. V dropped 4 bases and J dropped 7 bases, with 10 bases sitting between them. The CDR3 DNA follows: TGCGCCAGCAGCCCCGGGCGATTTGGCTACACCTTC. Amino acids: CASSPGRFGYTF.

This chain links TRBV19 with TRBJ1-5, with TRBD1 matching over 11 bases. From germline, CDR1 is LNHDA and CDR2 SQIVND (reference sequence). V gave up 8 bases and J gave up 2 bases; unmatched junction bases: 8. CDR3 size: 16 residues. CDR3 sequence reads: CASLRTGGSGNQPQHF. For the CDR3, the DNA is TGTGCCAGTTTGCGGACAGGGGGCAGCGGCAATCAGCCCCAGCATTTT.

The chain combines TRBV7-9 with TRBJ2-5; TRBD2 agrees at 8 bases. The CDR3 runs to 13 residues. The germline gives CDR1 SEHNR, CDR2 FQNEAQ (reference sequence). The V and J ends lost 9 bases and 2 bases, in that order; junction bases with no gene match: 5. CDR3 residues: CASTTGGQETQYF. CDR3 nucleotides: TGTGCCAGTACGACGGGAGGGCAAGAGACCCAGTACTTC.

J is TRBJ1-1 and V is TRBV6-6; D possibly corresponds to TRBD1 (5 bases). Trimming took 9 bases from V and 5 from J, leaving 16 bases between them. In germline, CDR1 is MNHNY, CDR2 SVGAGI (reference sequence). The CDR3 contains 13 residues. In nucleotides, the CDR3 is TGTGCCAGTCAGAACCCAGGGTATACTGAAGCTTTCTTT. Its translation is CASQNPGYTEAFF.

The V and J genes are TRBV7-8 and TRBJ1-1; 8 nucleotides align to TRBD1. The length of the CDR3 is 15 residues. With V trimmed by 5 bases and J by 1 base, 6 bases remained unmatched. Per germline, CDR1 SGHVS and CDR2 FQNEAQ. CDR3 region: CASSPGGTGNTEAFF. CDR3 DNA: TGTGCCAGCAGCCCCGGGGGGACAGGGAACACTGAAGCTTTCTTT.

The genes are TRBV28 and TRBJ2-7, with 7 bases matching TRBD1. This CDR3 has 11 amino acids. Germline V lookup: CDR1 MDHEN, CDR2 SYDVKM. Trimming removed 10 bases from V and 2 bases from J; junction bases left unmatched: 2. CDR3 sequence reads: CAIGTAYEQYF. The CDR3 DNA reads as TGTGCCATCGGGACAGCCTACGAGCAGTACTTC.

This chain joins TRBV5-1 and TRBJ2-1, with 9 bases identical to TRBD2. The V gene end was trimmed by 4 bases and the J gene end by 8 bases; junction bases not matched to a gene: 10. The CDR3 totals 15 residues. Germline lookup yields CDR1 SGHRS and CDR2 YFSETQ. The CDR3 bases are TGCGCCAGCAGCCCGACTAGCGGAGGAGGGGATGAGCAGTTCTTC. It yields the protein CASSPTSGGGDEQFF.

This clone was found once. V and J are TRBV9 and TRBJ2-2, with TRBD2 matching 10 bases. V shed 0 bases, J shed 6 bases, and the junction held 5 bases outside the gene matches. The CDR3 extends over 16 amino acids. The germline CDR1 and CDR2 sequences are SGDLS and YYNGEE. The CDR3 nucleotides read TGTGCCAGCAGCGTAGATCAGCGGGGGGGCCCCGGGGAGCTGTTTTTT. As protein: CASSVDQRGGPGELFF.